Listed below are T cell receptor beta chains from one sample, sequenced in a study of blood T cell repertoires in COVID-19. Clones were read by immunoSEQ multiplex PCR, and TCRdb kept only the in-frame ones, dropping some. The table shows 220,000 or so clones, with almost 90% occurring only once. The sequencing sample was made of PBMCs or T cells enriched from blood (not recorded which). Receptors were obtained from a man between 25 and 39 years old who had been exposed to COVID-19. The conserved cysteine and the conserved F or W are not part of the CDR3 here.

cdr3_aa: ASSLGGLRDYEQY
v_call: TRBV5-4
cdr3_length: 13

cdr3_aa: ASREGSSYNSPLH
v_call: TRBV6-1
cdr3_length: 13

cdr3_aa: ASSQEGLGLDEQF
v_call: TRBV4-3
cdr3_length: 13

cdr3_aa: ASNHIPASEGF
v_call: TRBV25-1
cdr3_length: 11

cdr3_aa: AWSRLGLTGELF
v_call: TRBV30
cdr3_length: 12

cdr3_aa: ASSRTGPAGYT
v_call: TRBV6-2/TRBV6-3
cdr3_length: 11

cdr3_aa: ASSPGDTLGWEAF
v_call: TRBV9
cdr3_length: 13

cdr3_aa: ASSFQGAQETQY
v_call: TRBV7-2
cdr3_length: 12

cdr3_aa: ASSNRTSGANIQY
v_call: TRBV11-3
cdr3_length: 13

cdr3_aa: ASSTGLSTGELF
v_call: TRBV5-4
cdr3_length: 12

cdr3_aa: ASTRGGEAF
v_call: TRBV4-1
cdr3_length: 9

cdr3_aa: ATRSGQGGGEQY
v_call: TRBV10-3
cdr3_length: 12

cdr3_aa: ASSESGGVRATEAF
v_call: TRBV10-1
cdr3_length: 14

cdr3_aa: ASGRGVDTEAF
v_call: TRBV12-3/TRBV12-4
cdr3_length: 11

cdr3_aa: ASSELGGLPTDTQY
v_call: TRBV2
cdr3_length: 14

cdr3_aa: ASSPDSSYGYT
v_call: TRBV18
cdr3_length: 11

cdr3_aa: ASSPRAFPYEQY
v_call: TRBV18
cdr3_length: 12

cdr3_aa: ASSVRGEVTEAF
v_call: TRBV2
cdr3_length: 12

cdr3_aa: ASRGGDSYEQY
v_call: TRBV7-9
cdr3_length: 11